Here is one TCR beta chain with its context. Germline CDR1 reads SNHLY; CDR2 reads FYNNEI. V was trimmed by 3 bases and J by 4 bases, leaving 10 bases between them. This CDR3 has 14 residues. Sequencing was performed with immunoSEQ multiplex PCR; in TCRdb, only in-frame clones are kept and a portion is missing. The table has more than 45,000 clones, over 80% seen once. The record originates from a study of T cell changes during pregnancy in multiple sclerosis. The chain recombines TRBV2 with TRBJ2-1; the D gene is possibly TRBD1 (5 bases). This TCR derives from a female donor in good health, enrolled as a control in a pregnancy study. The material was CD4+ T cells from peripheral blood mononuclear cells, obtained in the second trimester of pregnancy. The CDR3 DNA is TGTGCCAGCAGTGACACACCAGGGTACAATGAGCAGTTCTTC. This gives the protein CASSDTPGYNEQFF.